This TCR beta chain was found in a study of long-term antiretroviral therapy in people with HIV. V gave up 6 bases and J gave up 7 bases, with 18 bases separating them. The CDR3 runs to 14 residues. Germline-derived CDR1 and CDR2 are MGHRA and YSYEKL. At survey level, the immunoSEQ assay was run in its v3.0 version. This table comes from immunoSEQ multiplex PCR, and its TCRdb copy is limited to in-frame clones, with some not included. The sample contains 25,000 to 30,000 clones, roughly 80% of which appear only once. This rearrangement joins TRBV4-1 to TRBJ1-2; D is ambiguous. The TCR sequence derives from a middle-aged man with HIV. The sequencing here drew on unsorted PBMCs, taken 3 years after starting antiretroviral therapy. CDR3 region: CASRREGVLGGYTF. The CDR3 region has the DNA TGCGCCAGCAGACGGGAGGGTGTATTGGGTGGCTACACCTTC.